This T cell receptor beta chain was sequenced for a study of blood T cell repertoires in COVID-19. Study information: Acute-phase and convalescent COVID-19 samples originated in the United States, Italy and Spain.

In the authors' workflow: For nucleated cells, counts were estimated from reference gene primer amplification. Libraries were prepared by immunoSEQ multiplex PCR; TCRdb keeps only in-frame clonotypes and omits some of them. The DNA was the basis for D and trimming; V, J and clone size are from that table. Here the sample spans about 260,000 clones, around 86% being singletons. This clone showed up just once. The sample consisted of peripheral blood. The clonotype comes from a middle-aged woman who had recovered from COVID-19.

CDR3 DNA: TGTGCCAGCAGGGCTACTAGCTCTTCGGCCCAGTACTTC. Its protein product is CASRATSSSAQYF. This chain uses TRBV12-3 or TRBV12-4 with TRBJ2-5; maybe TRBD2 (6 bases). The V end lost 6 bases, the J end lost 9 bases, and 17 bases lay between the germline ends. The length of the CDR3 is 13 residues.